The 14 T cell receptor beta chains listed next were all sequenced from one sample in a study of blood T cell repertoires in COVID-19. Sequencing used immunoSEQ multiplex PCR; TCRdb keeps in-frame clones, though not all of them. The sample has more than 150,000 clones, around 87% seen once. The sequencing input was peripheral blood. These TCRs come from a woman between 18 and 29 years old who had recovered from COVID-19.

This rearrangement joins TRBV27 to TRBJ1-2, with TRBD1 identical over 8 bases. CDR1 and CDR2 from the germline V gene are MNHEY and SMNVEV (reference sequence). CDR3 size: 14 residues. Trimming removed 0 bases from V and 10 bases from J; junction bases left unmatched: 7. Here the CDR3 reads CASSLSWQGAVYTF. The CDR3 nucleotides are TGTGCCAGCAGTTTATCCTGGCAGGGGGCAGTCTACACCTTC.

This clone appeared a few times. The rearrangement links TRBV7-2 to TRBJ1-5; the match to TRBD1 covers 8 bases. The ends lost 3 bases at V and 0 bases at J; junction bases unmatched: 10. This CDR3 region has 18 residues. Germline V gives CDR1 SGHTA, CDR2 FQGNSA. The CDR3: CASSFRPGTGYSNQPQHF. In DNA, the CDR3 is TGTGCCAGCAGCTTCCGCCCCGGGACAGGATATAGCAATCAGCCCCAGCATTTT.

In its sample, this clone was seen once. This chain connects TRBV30 to TRBJ1-6; D unclear. The CDR3 is 14 residues long. Trimming removed 3 bases from V and 7 bases from J, with 13 bases in between. Germline V gene lookup returns CDR1 GTSNPN and CDR2 SVGIG (reference sequence). The CDR3 nucleotides are TGTGCCTGGAGGGGGAGCAGGAGGAATTCACCCCTCCACTTT. Encoded protein: CAWRGSRRNSPLHF.

This rearrangement joins TRBV3-1 (or the pseudogene TRBV3-2) to TRBJ2-3; the match to TRBD2 covers 9 bases. V was clipped by 1 base and J by 2 bases; unmatched bases: 13. Germline CDR1 LGHDT, CDR2 YNNKEL (reference sequence). This CDR3 is 19 amino acids long. CDR3 sequence (DNA): TGTGCCAGCAGCCAAGGGGCGGGAGGGTCCCTTATTATCACAGATACGCAGTATTTT. Translation: CASSQGAGGSLIITDTQYF.

This clone has more than one count but fewer than ten. The V gene is TRBV19, the J gene TRBJ1-5; D call uncertain. The germline V and J ends were trimmed by 7 bases and 2 bases, with 18 bases remaining between them. CDR3 length: 16 residues. Germline assignment: CDR1 LNHDA and CDR2 SQIVND (reference sequence). The CDR3, as DNA: TGTGCCAGTACCCCCAGAGGTTATGCGGGCAATCAGCCCCAGCATTTT. The encoded protein is CASTPRGYAGNQPQHF. Supplemented by reference TRBV19 and TRBJ1-5, the full variable domain reads DGGITQSPKYLFRKEGQNVTLSCEQNLNHDAMYWYRQDPGQGLRLIYYSQIVNDFQKGDIAEGYSVSREKKESFPLTVTSAQKNPTAFYLCASTPRGYAGNQPQHFGDGTRLSIL.

J is TRBJ2-7 and V is TRBV6-5, with a weak D call TRBD1 (7 bases). The CDR3 contains 14 residues. Germline lookup yields CDR1 MNHEY and CDR2 SVGAGI. V lost 0 bases and J 5 bases, leaving 11 bases between the germline ends. CDR3 DNA: TGTGCCAGCAGTTACTCTCCCAGGGGGGACGAGCAGTACTTC. Translated, it gives CASSYSPRGDEQYF.

This clone occurred many times. The chain couples TRBV6-1 to TRBJ2-1, with TRBD2 identical over 8 bases. With 2 bases clipped from V and 0 bases from J, the junction kept 3 bases outside the gene matches. The germline gives CDR1 MNHNS, CDR2 SASEGT. CDR3 length equals 16 residues. The CDR3 DNA reads TGTGCCAGCAGTGAAACCGGACTAGCCTCCTACAATGAGCAGTTCTTC. This codes for CASSETGLASYNEQFF.

The rearrangement uses TRBV5-1 and TRBJ1-2, with D maybe TRBD1 (5 bases). This CDR3 contains 13 residues. Germline V lookup: CDR1 SGHRS, CDR2 YFSETQ. The V end was cut by 3 bases, the J end by 8 bases, with 14 bases between. The CDR3 nucleotides are TGCGCCAGCAGCTCGGACACGGCTTTAGGCTACACCTTC. Protein product: CASSSDTALGYTF.

The rearrangement links TRBV2 to TRBJ2-3; 11 bases are a match to TRBD2. Germline lookup yields CDR1 SNHLY and CDR2 FYNNEI. The J segment lost 2 bases and the V segment lost 5 bases, leaving 6 bases of the junction unmatched. The CDR3 has 16 residues. For the CDR3, the DNA is TGTGCCAGCAGTCCGCGACTAGCGGGATACACAGATACGCAGTATTTT. Residues: CASSPRLAGYTDTQYF.

This chain uses TRBV2 with TRBJ2-2; D is ambiguous. Germline V lookup: CDR1 SNHLY, CDR2 FYNNEI. The CDR3 sequence is 14 residues long. With 4 bases removed from V and 0 bases from J, the gap between germline ends came to 6 bases. CDR3 coding DNA: TGTGCCAGCAGTGCCACAACGAACACCGGGGAGCTGTTTTTT. This translates into CASSATTNTGELFF.

V gene TRBV7-2 combines with J gene TRBJ2-1; 10 bases match TRBD2. Germline CDR1 and CDR2: SGHTA and FQGNSA. Trimming removed 6 bases from V and 7 bases from J; junction bases left unmatched: 9. This CDR3 region has 15 residues. The CDR3 here is CASRTSGRVWNEQFF. In nucleotides, the CDR3 is TGTGCCAGCAGGACCAGCGGGAGGGTATGGAATGAGCAGTTCTTC.

The rearrangement uses TRBV3-1 (or the pseudogene TRBV3-2) and TRBJ2-2, with 11 bases lining up with TRBD2. This CDR3 has 15 residues. The ends lost 4 bases at V and 4 bases at J; junction bases unmatched: 2. Germline V CDR1 and CDR2: LGHDT, YNNKEL (reference sequence). CDR3 nucleotides: TGTGCCAGCAGCCGGGGGACTAGCGGCACCGGGGAGCTGTTTTTT. Its protein product is CASSRGTSGTGELFF.

The chain carries TRBV19 and TRBJ2-1, with D possibly matching TRBD1 (6 bases). Trimming left V 2 bases short and J 4 bases short, with 9 bases between. Germline V gene sequence: CDR1 LNHDA, CDR2 SQIVND (reference sequence). The CDR3 length is 14 residues. The CDR3 protein is CASSIQGPYNEQFF. The CDR3, as DNA: TGTGCCAGTAGTATACAGGGGCCGTACAATGAGCAGTTCTTC.

This chain connects TRBV20-1 to TRBJ2-7; D not resolved. CDR3 length: 10 amino acids. The germline V and J ends were trimmed by 0 bases and 5 bases, with 2 bases remaining between them. Germline V gene data show CDR1 as DFQATT and CDR2 as SNEGSKA (reference sequence). CDR3 nucleotide sequence: TGCAGTGCTAGAGACAACGAGCAGTACTTC. Its translation: CSARDNEQYF.